The source of this TCR beta chain is a study of regulatory T cells in long-lasting Graves disease. V was pared by 3 bases and J by 4 bases, with 14 bases of the junction left unmatched. CDR1 and CDR2 (germline): LNHNV, YYDKDF (reference sequence). The CDR3 covers 17 residues. HTBI primers from iRepertoire and Arm-PCR of CDR3 regions yielded the TCR beta libraries. Via MiXCR, TCRdb re-called the multiplex PCR reads, giving one row per CDR3 protein. The sample yields 620,000 or so distinct CDR3 sequences, roughly 15% seen once. Many counts were recorded for this clonotype. Time point specified: newly diagnosed GD, antithyroid drugs for less than 3 months. From RNA extracted from PBMCs, the TCR library was made. These data were also reused for a study on T cells in Graves' hyperthyroidism and ophthalmopathy.

This specimen consisted of peripheral blood mononuclear cells (PBMCs), obtained at new diagnosis, from a patient treated with antithyroid drugs. The TCR was taken from a woman aged 25-40 years with Graves disease. V is TRBV15 and J is TRBJ1-1; 7 positions agree with TRBD1. The CDR3 region has the DNA TGTGCCACCAGCAGGGAGACAGGGCTCCGGAGGGCCACTGAAGCTTTCTTT. Protein sequence: CATSRETGLRRATEAFF. The full variable domain, rest sourced from reference TRBV15 and TRBJ1-1, is DAMVIQNPRYQVTQFGKPVTLSCSQTLNHNVMYWYQQKSSQAPKLLFHYYDKDFNNEADTPDNFQSRRPNTSFCFLDIRSPGLGDTAMYLCATSRETGLRRATEAFFGQGTRLTVV.